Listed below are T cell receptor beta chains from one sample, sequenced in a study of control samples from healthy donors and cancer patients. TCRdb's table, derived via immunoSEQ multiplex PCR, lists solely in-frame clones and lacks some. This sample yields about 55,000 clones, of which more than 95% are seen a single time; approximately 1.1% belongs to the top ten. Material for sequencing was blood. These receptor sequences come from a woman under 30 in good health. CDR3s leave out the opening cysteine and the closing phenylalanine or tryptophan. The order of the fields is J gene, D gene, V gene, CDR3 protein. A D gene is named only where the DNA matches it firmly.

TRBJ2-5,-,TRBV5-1,ASSPSYTQETQY
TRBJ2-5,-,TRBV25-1,ASSESQTSYQETQY
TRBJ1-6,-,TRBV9,ASSPGEGRSPLH
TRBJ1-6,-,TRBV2,ASSGTRDYSPLH
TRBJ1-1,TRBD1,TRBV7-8,ASSLGQGTTEAF
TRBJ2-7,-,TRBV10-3,AISEGLSYEQY
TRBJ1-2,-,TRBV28,ASRKPGGSYGYT
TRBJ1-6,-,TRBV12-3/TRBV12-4,ASGRGTAPLH
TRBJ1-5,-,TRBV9,ASATGGGNQPQH
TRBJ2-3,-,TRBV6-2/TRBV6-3,ASSYSKLSTPPDTQY
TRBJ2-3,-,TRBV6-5,ASSYTRGSTDTQY
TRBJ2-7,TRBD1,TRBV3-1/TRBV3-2,ASSPKPDRDEQY
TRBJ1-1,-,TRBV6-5,ASSTGGGPF
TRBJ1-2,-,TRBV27,ASSLSRGFNYGYT
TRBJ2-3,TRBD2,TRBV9,ASSVEGSGGSGTTDTQY
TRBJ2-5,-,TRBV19,ARADWIGHQETQY
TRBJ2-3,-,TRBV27,ASSFGGQPYTDTQY
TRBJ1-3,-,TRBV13,ASSLRYTIY
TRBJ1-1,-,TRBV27,ASSRQAWTEAF
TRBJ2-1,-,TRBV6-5,ASSYRQTGRNEQF
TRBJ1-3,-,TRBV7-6,ASSPTGASSGNTIY
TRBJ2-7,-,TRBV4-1,ASSPQDMSSYEQY
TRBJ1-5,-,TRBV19,ASSFGSSNQPQH
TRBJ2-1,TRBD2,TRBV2,ASSESLEAGGAYNEQF
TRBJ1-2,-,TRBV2,ASSRQAYYGYT
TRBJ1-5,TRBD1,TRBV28,ASSLEQGARNQPQH
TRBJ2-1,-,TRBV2,ASTGDGREQF
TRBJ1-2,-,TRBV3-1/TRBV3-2,ASSQVPGGYT
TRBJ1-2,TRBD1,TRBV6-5,ASSYTGGLGGYT
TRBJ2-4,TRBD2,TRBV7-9,ASSLLGTSGGAKNIQY
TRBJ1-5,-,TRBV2,ASSEGIRSGSQPQH
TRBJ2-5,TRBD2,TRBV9,ASSVASGTRETQY
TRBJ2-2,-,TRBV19,ASTQNTGELF
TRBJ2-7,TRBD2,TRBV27,ASSLKPSVAGGPYEQY
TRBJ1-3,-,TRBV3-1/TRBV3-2,ASSQDPGNTRNTIY
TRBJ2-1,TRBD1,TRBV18,ASSPETGGRNEQF
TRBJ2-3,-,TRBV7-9,ASSLALSVGTDTQY
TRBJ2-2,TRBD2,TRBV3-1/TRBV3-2,ASSLRGGGAGGELF
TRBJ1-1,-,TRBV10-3,AISGTGAVAEAF
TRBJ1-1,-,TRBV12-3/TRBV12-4,ASSLNGGTEAF
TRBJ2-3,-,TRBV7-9,ASSSGAADTQY
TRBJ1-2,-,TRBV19,ASIPTDLGRAGYGYT
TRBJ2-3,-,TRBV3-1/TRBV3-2,ASSPKRDIRTDTQY
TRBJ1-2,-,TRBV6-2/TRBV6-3,ASSFGQFYGYT
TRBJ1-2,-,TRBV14,ASSQDRLDYGYT
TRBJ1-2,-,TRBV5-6,ASSPAGRVGGYT
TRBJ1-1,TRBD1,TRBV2,ASSEQGAPSTEAF
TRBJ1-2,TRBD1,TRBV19,ASSKDRDYGYT
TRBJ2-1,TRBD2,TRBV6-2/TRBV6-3,ASSSRTSGNNEQF
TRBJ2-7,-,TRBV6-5,ASSYRGGDEQY
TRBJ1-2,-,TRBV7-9,ASSLEVGNYGYT
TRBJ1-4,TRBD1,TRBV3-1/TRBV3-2,ASSQGRGQDPVRGEKLF
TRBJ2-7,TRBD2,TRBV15,ATSRERGGSYEQY
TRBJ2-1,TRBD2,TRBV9,ASSAGLAVNNEQF
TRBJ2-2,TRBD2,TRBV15,ATSRDRGGSTGELF
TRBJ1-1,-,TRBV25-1,ASSQEYPNTEAF
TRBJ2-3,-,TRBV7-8,ASRPGGDTQY